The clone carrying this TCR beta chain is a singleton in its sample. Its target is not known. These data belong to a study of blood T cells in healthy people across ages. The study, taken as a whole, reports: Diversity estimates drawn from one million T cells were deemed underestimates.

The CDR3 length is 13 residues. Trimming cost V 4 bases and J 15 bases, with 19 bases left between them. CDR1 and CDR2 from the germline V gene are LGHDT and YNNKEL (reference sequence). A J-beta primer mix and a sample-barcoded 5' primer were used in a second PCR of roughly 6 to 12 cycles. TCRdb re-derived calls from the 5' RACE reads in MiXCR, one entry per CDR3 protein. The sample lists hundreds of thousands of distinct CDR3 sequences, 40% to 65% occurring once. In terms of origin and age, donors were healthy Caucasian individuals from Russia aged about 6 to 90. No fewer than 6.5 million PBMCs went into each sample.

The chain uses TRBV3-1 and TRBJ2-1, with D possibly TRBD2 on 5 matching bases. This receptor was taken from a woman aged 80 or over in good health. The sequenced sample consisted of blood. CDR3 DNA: TGTGCCAGCAGCCCGACGGGAACCAAGATAGGGTTCTTC. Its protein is CASSPTGTKIGFF.